This is a list of T cell receptor beta chains from one sample in a study of T-cell reconstitution after alpha-beta-depleted transplantation in children. A single record per CDR3 protein comes from TCRdb applying MiXCR to the PCR reads. The repertoire holds 600,000 to 700,000 distinct CDR3 sequences, approximately 16% seen once, with 1.1% in the top ten. The sequences come from PBMCs from the stem cell graft donor, collected from the stem cell graft. The source is a human donor who donated a stem cell graft to a child with acute myeloid leukemia. CDR3s include the opening cysteine and the closing phenylalanine or tryptophan. D genes are given only for firm matches. The size entry is marked missing in some rows and otherwise reads once, few, many or a size class.

D gene	V gene	clone size	J gene	CDR3 DNA	CDR3 protein
NA	TRBV20-1	many	TRBJ1-5	TGCAGTGCTAGAGATTTAGGCAGGGAATCTCAGCCCCAGCATTTT	CSARDLGRESQPQHF
NA	TRBV6-1	few	TRBJ1-5	TGTGCCAGCAGTGATAACAGGAGGGGTAACAATCAGCCCCAGCATTTT	CASSDNRRGNNQPQHF
TRBD1	TRBV6-1	NA	TRBJ2-7	TGTGCCAGCAGGACGGGACAGAGACAACCGAGCTCCTACGAGCAGTACTTC	CASRTGQRQPSSYEQYF
TRBD1	TRBV20-1	many	TRBJ1-6	TGCAGTGCTAGAGCGGACAGGGTGGATTCACCCCTCCACTTT	CSARADRVDSPLHF
NA	TRBV20-1	few	TRBJ2-5	TGCAGTGCTAGAGATCGGCGACTAGGGCAAGAGACCCAGTACTTC	CSARDRRLGQETQYF
TRBD1	TRBV6-2/TRBV6-3	NA	TRBJ2-7	TGTGCCAGCACCGGGACAGTCGTCCTAACCGAGCAGTACTTC	CASTGTVVLTEQYF
TRBD1	TRBV7-2	few	TRBJ1-1	TGTGCCAGCAGCTACAGGGGGGGTTTGGGCGAAGCTTTCTTT	CASSYRGGLGEAFF
NA	TRBV5-1	many	TRBJ2-7	TGCGCCAGCAGGCCCGCGGCTACCTCCGAGCAGTACTTC	CASRPAATSEQYF
NA	TRBV20-1	many	TRBJ1-6	TGCAGTGCTAGGCAAACAGATCTGGCTCGGACCTCCTATAATTCACCCCTCCACTTT	CSARQTDLARTSYNSPLHF
TRBD2	TRBV7-8	NA	TRBJ2-1	TGTGCCAGCAGCCTGAGCGGACTAGCGGTCTACAATGAGCAGTTCTTC	CASSLSGLAVYNEQFF
TRBD2	TRBV20-1	many	TRBJ2-3	TGCAGTGCTAGGGGAGCGGGGCGCACAGATACGCAGTATTTT	CSARGAGRTDTQYF
TRBD2	TRBV3-1	NA	TRBJ2-3	TGTGCCAGCACCGTGGGACTATCGGACGCAGATACGCAGTATTTT	CASTVGLSDADTQYF
NA	TRBV5-1	NA	TRBJ2-7	TGCGCCAGCAGCTCGCTCTACGACGCCGGCTACGAGCAGTACTTC	CASSSLYDAGYEQYF
NA	TRBV20-1	many	TRBJ2-4	TGCAGTGGCAGTGCGAAAAACATTCAGTACTTC	CSGSAKNIQYF
NA	TRBV6-6	many	TRBJ2-3	TGTGCCAGCAGTTACTCTGGTTCAGATACGCAGTATTTT	CASSYSGSDTQYF
TRBD2	TRBV6-4	many	TRBJ2-1	TGTGCCAGCAATTCGGATAGCGGGGGTGGTGAGCAGTTCTTC	CASNSDSGGGEQFF
NA	TRBV10-2	many	TRBJ2-2	TGCGCCAGCAGTCAGGGCTCCGGGGAGCTGTTTTTT	CASSQGSGELFF
NA	TRBV7-3	NA	TRBJ2-3	TGTGCCAGCAGCTTAGGGGTCCGCGATACGCAGTATTTT	CASSLGVRDTQYF